This TCR beta chain emerged from a study of preoperative IRX-2 immunotherapy in early breast cancer. CDR1 and CDR2 (germline): MNHGY, SAAAGT. Trimming at V came to 10 bases and at J to 2 bases, leaving 12 bases not matched to a gene. This CDR3 has 15 amino acids. As for treatment: preoperative locoregional IRX-2 cytokine immunotherapy. Patients received preoperative, locoregional IRX-2 cytokine immunotherapy in a phase Ib study. The table came from immunoSEQ multiplex PCR; TCRdb's copy has only in-frame clones and leaves some out. This table has approximately 24,000 clones, approximately 75% appearing once.

The origin of this receptor is a human donor with breast cancer. Sequences were derived from lymph node tissue, sampled after IRX-2 immunotherapy. The J gene is TRBJ1-2, the V gene TRBV6-8, with 8 bases that match TRBD1. The chain's CDR3 is CAISNPGQGNYGYTF. In DNA form, the CDR3 reads TGTGCCATCAGCAACCCAGGACAGGGAAACTATGGCTACACCTTC.